What follows are 8 T cell receptor beta chains derived from one specimen sequenced in a study of T cell responses to AZD1222 COVID-19 vaccine. Repertoires were generated with immunoSEQ multiplex PCR, while TCRdb's copy carries only in-frame clones and drops some. The table records 25,000 to 35,000 clones, roughly 78% of them present only once. Sample: peripheral blood, taken on day 0 of AZD1222 vaccination. The receptors were gathered from an adult in good health.

This clone was picked up a small number of times. CDR3 nucleotides: TGCGCCAGCAGCTTGGACCCGGGCCCAGATACGCAGTATTTT. Protein product: CASSLDPGPDTQYF. The chain joins TRBV5-1 to TRBJ2-3; D remains ambiguous. The CDR3 consists of 14 residues. Germline loops: CDR1 SGHRS, CDR2 YFSETQ. V was pared by 0 bases and J by 4 bases, with 9 bases between.

This clone is a singleton in its sample. The chain combines TRBV6-5 with TRBJ1-4, with 9 positions matching TRBD1. CDR3 length equals 15 residues. Per the germline V gene, CDR1 is MNHEY and CDR2 is SVGAGI. With V trimmed by 5 bases and J by 10 bases, 11 bases remained unmatched. The CDR3 loop is CASSRGGTGFRKLFF. CDR3 nucleotides: TGTGCCAGCAGTCGAGGGGGGACAGGGTTTCGAAAACTGTTTTTT.

The chain has TRBV19 and TRBJ2-3; the D is unclear. Trimming shortened V by 3 bases and J by 0 bases, and 10 bases separated the two germline ends. Germline loops: CDR1 LNHDA, CDR2 SQIVND (reference sequence). The CDR3 loop spans 15 amino acids. CDR3 amino acids: CASSIGLPSTDTQYF. As DNA, the CDR3 is TGTGCCAGTAGTATTGGGCTACCTAGCACAGATACGCAGTATTTT. Looking up the rest from reference TRBV19 and TRBJ2-3 gives the full variable domain: DGGITQSPKYLFRKEGQNVTLSCEQNLNHDAMYWYRQDPGQGLRLIYYSQIVNDFQKGDIAEGYSVSREKKESFPLTVTSAQKNPTAFYLCASSIGLPSTDTQYFGPGTRLTVL.

V and J are TRBV7-2 and TRBJ2-2; 10 bases line up with TRBD2. Germline V gene data show CDR1 as SGHTA and CDR2 as FQGNSA. The CDR3 covers 15 residues. V was clipped by 4 bases and J by 1 base; unmatched bases: 0. The CDR3 is CASSSSGGNTGELFF. CDR3 sequence (DNA): TGTGCCAGCAGCTCTAGCGGGGGGAACACCGGGGAGCTGTTTTTT.

This chain connects TRBV7-8 to TRBJ1-1; perhaps TRBD1 as D (5 bases). Trimming removed 1 base from V and 4 bases from J, with 13 bases in between. The CDR3 length is 15 residues. Germline V lookup: CDR1 SGHVS, CDR2 FQNEAQ. For the CDR3, the DNA is TGTGCCAGCAGCTTAGTATTGGGGGGAACCACTGAAGCTTTCTTT. This translates into CASSLVLGGTTEAFF.

This chain joins TRBV30 and TRBJ2-1; D may correspond to TRBD1 or TRBD2 (5 bases each). CDR3 length equals 14 residues. Per germline, CDR1 GTSNPN and CDR2 SVGIG (reference sequence). The ends were cut back, 8 bases at V and 6 bases at J, with 20 bases in the middle. As DNA, the CDR3 is TGTGCCGGAAGGACCACCTCGGGGCCCAATGAGCAGTTCTTC. This codes for CAGRTTSGPNEQFF.

The chain combines TRBV27 with TRBJ1-2, with 8 bases aligning to TRBD1. Germline values: CDR1 MNHEY, CDR2 SMNVEV (reference sequence). The CDR3 is made up of 13 amino acids. The V segment lost 5 bases and the J segment 3 bases; nucleotides outside the gene matches: 2. In DNA, the CDR3 is TGTGCCAGCAGTCTACAGGGGGACTATGGCTACACCTTC. It specifies CASSLQGDYGYTF.

The chain carries TRBV5-1 and TRBJ1-2, with a tentative D call TRBD1 (5 bases). CDR1 is SGHRS and CDR2 is YFSETQ in the germline V gene. This CDR3 comprises 14 residues. Trimming stripped 3 bases from V and 4 bases from J, with 13 bases between. CDR3 DNA: TGCGCCAGCAGCTCCCAAGGGGTTAGCTATGGCTACACCTTC. It codes for CASSSQGVSYGYTF.